The 8 T cell receptor beta chains given below trace back to one sample, sequenced in a study of cytomegalovirus exposure and HLA in healthy donors. Primers: 60 Vbeta forward and 13 Jbeta reverse. Sequencing was performed with immunoSEQ multiplex PCR; in TCRdb, only in-frame clones are kept and a portion is missing. The sample records 120,000 to 150,000 clones, about 82% being singletons. The sequenced sample consisted of PBMCs. The receptors shown here come from a male donor in good health and CMV-seronegative.

The chain employs TRBV11-2 and TRBJ2-7; 12 positions agree with TRBD2. The germline CDR1 and CDR2 sequences are SGHAT and FQNNGV. The CDR3 contains 15 residues. V was clipped by 7 bases and J by 2 bases; unmatched bases: 6. CDR3 sequence (DNA): TGTGCCAGCACCCTAGCGGGAGGGCCCACCTACGAGCAGTACTTC. Translation: CASTLAGGPTYEQYF. Supplemented by reference TRBV11-2 and TRBJ2-7, the full variable domain reads EAGVAQSPRYKIIEKRQSVAFWCNPISGHATLYWYQQILGQGPKLLIQFQNNGVVDDSQLPKDRFSAERLKGVDSTLKIQPAKLEDSAVYLCASTLAGGPTYEQYFGPGTRLTVT.

V is TRBV18 and J is TRBJ2-1; a possible D gene is TRBD2 (5 bases). The CDR3 loop spans 14 amino acids. Germline CDR1 reads KGHSH; CDR2 reads LQKENI. Trimming removed 0 bases at V and 3 bases at J, with 6 bases between. CDR3 residues: CASSPPSGYNEQFF. The CDR3 nucleotides are TGTGCCAGCTCACCACCGAGCGGCTACAATGAGCAGTTCTTC.

This clone was seen more than once but under ten times. The chain is built from TRBV2 and TRBJ1-1, with unresolved D. The germline V and J ends were trimmed by 5 bases and 0 bases, with 10 bases remaining between them. This CDR3 contains 14 residues. Germline lookup yields CDR1 SNHLY and CDR2 FYNNEI. CDR3 sequence (DNA): TGTGCCAGCAGTCGTACCAGTCTGAACACTGAAGCTTTCTTT. Translation gives CASSRTSLNTEAFF.

The chain links TRBV9 to TRBJ1-2; the D gene is possibly TRBD1 (6 bases). Germline CDR1 and CDR2: SGDLS and YYNGEE. CDR3 length: 13 residues. The germline V and J ends were trimmed by 3 bases and 5 bases, with 11 bases remaining between them. Here the CDR3 DNA reads TGTGCCAGCAGCGGCACAGGGTATTATGGCTACACCTTC. This translates into CASSGTGYYGYTF.

The chain has TRBV6-6 and TRBJ2-3; TRBD2 matches at 7 bases. The CDR3 length is 11 residues. The V gene end was trimmed by 11 bases and the J gene end by 3 bases; junction bases not matched to a gene: 2. CDR1 and CDR2 (germline): MNHNY, SVGAGI (reference sequence). DNA for the CDR3: TGTGCCGGGGGGGGTACAGATACGCAGTATTTT. It specifies CAGGGTDTQYF.

This clone appeared a single time. V usage is TRBV9 and J usage is TRBJ2-5; D perhaps matches TRBD1 (6 bases). Looked up from germline, CDR1 is SGDLS and CDR2 is YYNGEE. V lost 3 bases and J lost 2, with 14 bases in between. The length of the CDR3 is 15 residues. The CDR3: CASSGQGSGQETQYF. The CDR3 region has the DNA TGTGCCAGCAGCGGCCAGGGGTCGGGACAAGAGACCCAGTACTTC. The full variable domain, rest sourced from reference TRBV9 and TRBJ2-5, is DSGVTQTPKHLITATGQRVTLRCSPRSGDLSVYWYQQSLDQGLQFLIQYYNGEERAKGNILERFSAQQFPDLHSELNLSSLELGDSALYFCASSGQGSGQETQYFGPGTRLLVL.

This chain uses TRBV27 with TRBJ2-7; tentative D call: TRBD1 (5 bases). V dropped 4 bases and J dropped 3 bases, with 10 bases sitting between them. This CDR3 has 13 residues. Germline CDR1 reads MNHEY; CDR2 reads SMNVEV (reference sequence). The CDR3 bases are TGTGCCAGCAGTTATCGTCAGGGCTACGAGCAGTACTTC. Protein sequence: CASSYRQGYEQYF.

This clone was found a few times. The chain employs TRBV4-2 and TRBJ2-5; perhaps TRBD1 as D (5 bases). V lost 3 bases and J 0 bases, leaving 11 bases between the germline ends. The CDR3 spans 15 residues. The germline V gene encodes CDR1 LGHNA and CDR2 YNFKEQ. This chain's CDR3 is CASSQDTAYQETQYF. In DNA form, the CDR3 reads TGTGCCAGCAGCCAGGACACAGCGTACCAAGAGACCCAGTACTTC.